Following are 9 T cell receptor beta chains from one sample sequenced in a study of blood T cells in healthy people across ages. A second about 7 to 12 cycle PCR used barcoded and J-beta primers. From the 5' RACE reads, TCRdb called clonotypes with MiXCR, one entry per CDR3 protein. This table holds fewer than 2,000,000 distinct CDR3 sequences, 30% to 40% found once. The source material was blood. The origin of the receptors is a woman between 25 and 40 years old in good health.

The chain recombines TRBV11-2 with TRBJ1-1; TRBD1 agrees at 8 bases. Per the germline V gene, CDR1 is SGHAT and CDR2 is FQNNGV. The V gene end was trimmed by 6 bases and the J gene end by 5 bases; junction bases not matched to a gene: 8. This CDR3 spans 14 amino acids. The CDR3 sequence is CASRTGARGTEAFF. The DNA of the CDR3 is TGTGCCAGCAGGACAGGGGCCAGGGGGACTGAAGCTTTCTTT. Full variable domain (remainder filled in from reference TRBV11-2 and TRBJ1-1): EAGVAQSPRYKIIEKRQSVAFWCNPISGHATLYWYQQILGQGPKLLIQFQNNGVVDDSQLPKDRFSAERLKGVDSTLKIQPAKLEDSAVYLCASRTGARGTEAFFGQGTRLTVV.

Only a few counts were recorded for this clonotype. This chain uses TRBV27 with TRBJ1-2, with D perhaps matching TRBD1 (6 bases). Germline V gene lookup returns CDR1 MNHEY and CDR2 SMNVEV (reference sequence). The CDR3 runs to 16 residues. Trimming took off 3 bases at V and 0 bases at J, with 14 bases between the two ends. The CDR3 nucleotides are TGTGCCAGCAGTTTTGGATTAGGGGGATCTAACTATGGCTACACCTTC. Its protein is CASSFGLGGSNYGYTF.

This clonotype occurred many times. J is TRBJ1-1 and V is TRBV29-1, with TRBD1 as a possible D gene (6 bases). The V and J ends lost 5 bases and 1 base respectively, with 11 bases between them. Germline-derived CDR1 and CDR2 are SQVTM and ANQGSEA. This CDR3 is 13 amino acids long. The CDR3 protein is CSVISGENTEAFF. Written as DNA, the CDR3 is TGCAGCGTTATCTCAGGGGAGAACACTGAAGCTTTCTTT.

The chain couples TRBV27 to TRBJ2-1, with 12 bases lining up with TRBD1. V shed 3 bases and J 7 bases; nucleotides not matched to a gene: 7. Germline V gene sequence: CDR1 MNHEY, CDR2 SMNVEV (reference sequence). The CDR3 has 16 amino acids. CDR3 sequence: CASSLAGQGADNEQFF. CDR3 coding DNA: TGTGCCAGCAGTTTGGCGGGACAGGGGGCTGATAATGAGCAGTTCTTC.

J is TRBJ2-7 and V is TRBV18; possibly TRBD1 for D (6 bases). Trimming cost V 0 bases and J 4 bases, with 13 bases left between them. The germline V gene encodes CDR1 KGHSH and CDR2 LQKENI. This CDR3 comprises 15 residues. This chain's CDR3 is CASSPPTGTGYEQYF. In nucleotides, the CDR3 is TGTGCCAGCTCACCACCCACAGGGACGGGATACGAGCAGTACTTC.

V gene TRBV27 combines with J gene TRBJ2-3; tentatively, D is TRBD2 (6 bases). CDR1 and CDR2 (germline): MNHEY, SMNVEV (reference sequence). V was shortened by 1 base and J by 6 bases, with 11 bases between the two germline ends. This CDR3 has 14 residues. As DNA, the CDR3 is TGTGCCAGCAGTTTATATTTAGCGGCGGATACGCAGTATTTT. Translated: CASSLYLAADTQYF.

The chain joins TRBV20-1 to TRBJ1-6, with TRBD1 as a possible D gene (5 bases). V lost 1 base to trimming and J lost 0 bases, with 13 bases between them. There are 17 residues in the CDR3. The germline V gene encodes CDR1 DFQATT and CDR2 SNEGSKA (reference sequence). CDR3 in DNA: TGCAGTGCTAGAGCTCGGGGGTCGAGCTCCTATAATTCACCCCTCCACTTT. It is translated as CSARARGSSSYNSPLHF.

As concerns this clonotype: At one boundary the junction diverges from the germline segment, which might be a read error. This chain uses TRBV29-1 with TRBJ1-1; D is uncertain. The CDR3 has 11 amino acids. Germline CDR1 is SQVTM and CDR2 is ANQGSEA. CDR3 DNA: TGCGGCGTCCGACAGAACACTGAAGCTTTCTTT. The encoded protein is CGVRQNTEAFF.

This clonotype was detected many times. The V call is TRBV29-1, the J call TRBJ2-1, with 8 bases that match TRBD2. This CDR3 has 13 amino acids. V shed 6 bases and J 10 bases; nucleotides not matched to a gene: 11. The germline CDR1 and CDR2 sequences are SQVTM and ANQGSEA. In nucleotides, the CDR3 is TGCAGCGTCTCGCAGCCTCTAGCGGGCGAGCAGTTCTTC. Its translation: CSVSQPLAGEQFF.